This T cell receptor (beta chain) was recorded in a study of T cell responses to AZD1222 COVID-19 vaccine. Study-wide results and limits: Spike-specific TCRs gained breadth and depth after people received two AZD1222 doses. In the spike-specific TCR repertoire, nearly half reportedly target unmutated variant regions.

The CDR3 covers 17 residues. V lost 1 base, J lost 2 bases, and 11 bases stayed unmatched. CDR1 is LGHNA, CDR2 YSLEER, per germline. TCRdb keeps only in-frame clones here, not all; method: immunoSEQ multiplex PCR. The repertoire holds some 170,000 clones, approximately 90% seen once, with roughly 4.3% in the top ten. With respect to this clone: Its antigen is undetermined.

The V call is TRBV4-3, the J call TRBJ2-7; 7 positions match TRBD1. This receptor was taken from an adult in good health. The specimen comprised peripheral blood, sampled on day 0 of MenACWY control vaccination. The DNA of the CDR3 is TGCGCCAGCAGCCAAGGAAGGGGGCAGGGGCCACCCTACGAGCAGTACTTC. It yields the protein CASSQGRGQGPPYEQYF.